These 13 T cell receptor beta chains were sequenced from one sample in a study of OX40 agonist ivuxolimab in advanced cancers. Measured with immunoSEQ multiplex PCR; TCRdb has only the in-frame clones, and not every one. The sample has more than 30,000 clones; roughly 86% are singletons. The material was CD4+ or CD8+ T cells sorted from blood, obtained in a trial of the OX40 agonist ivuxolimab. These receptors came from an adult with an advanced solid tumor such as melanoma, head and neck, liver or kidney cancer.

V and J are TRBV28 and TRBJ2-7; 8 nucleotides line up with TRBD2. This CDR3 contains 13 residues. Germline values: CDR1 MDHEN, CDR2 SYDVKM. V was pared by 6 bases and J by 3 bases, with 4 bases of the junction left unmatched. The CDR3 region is CASRPGTSYEQYF. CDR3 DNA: TGTGCCAGCAGACCCGGGACTAGCTACGAGCAGTACTTC.

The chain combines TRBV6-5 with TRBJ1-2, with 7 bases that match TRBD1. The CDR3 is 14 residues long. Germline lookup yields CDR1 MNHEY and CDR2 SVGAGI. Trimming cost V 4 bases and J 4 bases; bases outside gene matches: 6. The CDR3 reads CASSFDRDAYGYTF. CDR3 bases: TGTGCCAGCAGTTTCGACAGGGACGCCTATGGCTACACCTTC.

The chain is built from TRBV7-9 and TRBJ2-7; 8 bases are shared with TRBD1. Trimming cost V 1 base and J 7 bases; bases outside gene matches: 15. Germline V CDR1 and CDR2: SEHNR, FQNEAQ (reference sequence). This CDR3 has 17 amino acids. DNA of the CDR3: TGTGCCAGCAGCTTAGAAGTACTTGGACAGGGAGAAGAGGAGCAGTACTTC. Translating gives CASSLEVLGQGEEEQYF. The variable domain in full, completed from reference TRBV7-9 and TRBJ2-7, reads DTGVSQNPRHKITKRGQNVTFRCDPISEHNRLYWYRQTLGQGPEFLTYFQNEAQLEKSRLLSDRFSAERPKGSFSTLEIQRTEQGDSAMYLCASSLEVLGQGEEEQYFGPGTRLTVT.

CDR3 protein: CASSLTDSGNTIYF. DNA of the CDR3: TGCGCCAGCAGCCTAACAGACTCTGGAAACACCATATATTTT. The chain recombines TRBV4-1 with TRBJ1-3; D gene uncertain. The CDR3 has 14 amino acids. The germline V gene encodes CDR1 MGHRA and CDR2 YSYEKL. Trimming left V 4 bases short and J 0 bases short, with 7 bases between.

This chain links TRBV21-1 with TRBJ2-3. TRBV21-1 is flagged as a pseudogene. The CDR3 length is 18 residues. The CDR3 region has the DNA TGTGCCAGCAGCGGACTTGCCTACGCGGGACACGGGCCAGATACGCAGTATTTT. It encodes CASSGLAYAGHGPDTQYF.

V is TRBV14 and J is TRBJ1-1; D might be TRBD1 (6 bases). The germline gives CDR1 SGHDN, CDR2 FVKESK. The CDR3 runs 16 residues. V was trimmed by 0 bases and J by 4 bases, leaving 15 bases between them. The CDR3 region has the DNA TGTGCCAGCAGCCAAGAATTTAAGGGGGGAGGCACTGAAGCTTTCTTT. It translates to CASSQEFKGGGTEAFF.

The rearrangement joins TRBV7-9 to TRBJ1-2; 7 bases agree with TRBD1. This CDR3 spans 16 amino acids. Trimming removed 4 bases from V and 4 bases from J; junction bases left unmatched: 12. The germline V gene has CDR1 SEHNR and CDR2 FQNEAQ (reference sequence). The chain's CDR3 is CASSSTSQGYGYGYTF. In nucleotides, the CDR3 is TGTGCCAGCAGCTCAACGTCACAGGGGTACGGCTATGGCTACACCTTC.

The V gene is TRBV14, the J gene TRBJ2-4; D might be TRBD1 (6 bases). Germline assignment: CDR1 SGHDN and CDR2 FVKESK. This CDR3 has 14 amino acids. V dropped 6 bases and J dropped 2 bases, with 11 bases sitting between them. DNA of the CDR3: TGTGCCAGCAGTGCACAGGGCCCCAAAAACATTCAGTACTTC. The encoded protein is CASSAQGPKNIQYF.

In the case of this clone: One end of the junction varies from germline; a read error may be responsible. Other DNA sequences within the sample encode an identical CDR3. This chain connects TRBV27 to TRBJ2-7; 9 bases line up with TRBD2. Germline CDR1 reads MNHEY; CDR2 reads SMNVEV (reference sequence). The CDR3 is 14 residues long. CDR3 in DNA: TGTGCCAGCAGTCGAGCGGGAGGCACCTACGAGCAATACTTC. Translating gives CASSRAGGTYEQYF.

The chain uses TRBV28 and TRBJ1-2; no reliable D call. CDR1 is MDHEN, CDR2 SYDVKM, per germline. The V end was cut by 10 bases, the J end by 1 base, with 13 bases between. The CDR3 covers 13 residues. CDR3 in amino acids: CAILTTVNYGYTF. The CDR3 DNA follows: TGTGCCATCCTGACCACAGTTAACTATGGCTACACCTTC.

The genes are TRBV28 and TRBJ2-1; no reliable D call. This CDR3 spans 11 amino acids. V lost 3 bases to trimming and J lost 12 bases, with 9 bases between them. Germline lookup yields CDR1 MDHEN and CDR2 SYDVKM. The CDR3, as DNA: TGTGCCAGCAGTTTCGTCCTGGGGCAGTTCTTC. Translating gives CASSFVLGQFF.

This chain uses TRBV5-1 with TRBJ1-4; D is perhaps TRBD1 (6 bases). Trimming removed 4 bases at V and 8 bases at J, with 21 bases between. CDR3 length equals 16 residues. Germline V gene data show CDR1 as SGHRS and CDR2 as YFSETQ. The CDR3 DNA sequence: TGCGCCAGCAGCGTAGGAATCCAGGGGAGGGGAGAAAAACTGTTTTTT. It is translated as CASSVGIQGRGEKLFF.

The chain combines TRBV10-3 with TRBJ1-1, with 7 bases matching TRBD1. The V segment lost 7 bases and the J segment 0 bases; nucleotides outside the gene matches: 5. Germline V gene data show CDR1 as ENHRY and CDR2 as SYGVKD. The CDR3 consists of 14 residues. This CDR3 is CAINNRGLNTEAFF. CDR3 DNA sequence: TGTGCCATCAATAACAGGGGTCTGAACACTGAAGCTTTCTTT.